What follows describes a single T cell receptor beta chain. The CDR3 loop spans 14 amino acids. Germline-derived CDR1 and CDR2 are SGHRS and YFSETQ. V was clipped by 1 base and J by 10 bases; unmatched bases: 6. This entry belongs to a study of CD8+ T cells in alopecia areata. The authors extracted RNA and reverse transcribed it into cDNA as the sequencing template. Here immunoSEQ multiplex PCR was the method, and the copy in TCRdb shows in-frame clones only, minus some. In the table there are fewer than 250,000 clones, approximately 60% of which are singletons. Treatment reported: oral pan-JAK inhibitor, 5-10 mg twice daily.

Sequences were derived from CD4+ T cells sorted from blood, sampled at week 4, from a patient treated with tofacitinib. The chain joins TRBV5-1 to TRBJ1-4, with TRBD1 matching 8 bases. This sequence was found in a human donor with alopecia areata. CDR3 sequence reads: CASSLMPGGGKLFF. The CDR3 coding sequence is TGCGCCAGCAGCTTGATGCCAGGGGGCGGAAAACTGTTTTTT.